These 6 T cell receptor beta chains came from one sample sequenced in a study of spatial heterogeneity in lung cancer. The time point here: sample taken at primary tumor resection. The sequenced material consisted of unsorted whole RNA from tumor, nontumor lung or frozen PBMC. TCRdb re-called the 5' RACE reads with MiXCR, one entry per CDR3 protein. The sample comprises 65,000 to 85,000 distinct CDR3 sequences, more than 15% of which are singletons, and 5% to 7.5% rests with the top ten. The starting material was PBMCs, obtained at surgery. The receptors come from a male donor with early-stage non-small cell lung cancer.

The chain uses TRBV30 and TRBJ1-4; D remains ambiguous. V gave up 3 bases and J gave up 1 base, with 6 bases separating them. CDR1 is GTSNPN, CDR2 SVGIG, per germline (reference sequence). CDR3 length equals 13 residues. In nucleotides, the CDR3 is TGTGCCTGGAGCGGCCGAACTAATGAAAAACTGTTTTTT. Translated, it gives CAWSGRTNEKLFF.

This clonotype was found many times. V is TRBV12-3 or TRBV12-4 and J is TRBJ2-5, with TRBD2 as a possible D gene (6 bases). Trimming pared 5 bases from V and 4 bases from J, leaving 14 bases between. The CDR3 consists of 14 residues. The DNA for the CDR3 is TGTGCCAGCAGTCCGGGACTCCGCGGAGAGACCCAGTACTTC. Its translation is CASSPGLRGETQYF.

This rearrangement joins TRBV7-9 to TRBJ1-5; no definite D call. Trimming took off 5 bases at V and 5 bases at J, with 10 bases between the two ends. CDR3 length equals 13 residues. Per the germline V gene, CDR1 is SEHNR and CDR2 is FQNEAQ (reference sequence). DNA for the CDR3: TGTGCCAGCAGCCCCTACACGGATCAGCCCCAGCATTTT. Amino acid sequence: CASSPYTDQPQHF.

The chain links TRBV16 to TRBJ2-4, with 9 bases identical to TRBD2. The CDR3 consists of 16 residues. Unmatched junction bases numbered 3, after V lost 2 bases and J lost 1 base. Germline V gene lookup returns CDR1 KGHSY and CDR2 FQNENV. CDR3 region: CASSQSGTSAKNIQYF. CDR3 sequence (DNA): TGTGCCAGCAGCCAAAGCGGGACTAGCGCCAAAAACATTCAGTACTTC. The complete variable domain, with remaining parts taken from reference TRBV16 and TRBJ2-4, reads GEEVAQTPKHLVRGEGQKAKLYCAPIKGHSYVFWYQQVLKNEFKFLISFQNENVFDETGMPKERFSAKCLPNSPCSLEIQATKLEDSAVYFCASSQSGTSAKNIQYFGAGTRLSVL.

J is TRBJ2-7 and V is TRBV11-2; weak D call: TRBD1 (5 bases). CDR1 is SGHAT, CDR2 FQNNGV, per germline. Trimming shortened V by 5 bases and J by 2 bases, and 13 bases separated the two germline ends. This CDR3 region has 14 residues. The CDR3 nucleotides read TGTGCCAGCAGCCTTCGACAGCCCCCCTACGAGCAGTACTTC. Translated, it gives CASSLRQPPYEQYF. The complete variable domain, with remaining parts taken from reference TRBV11-2 and TRBJ2-7, reads EAGVAQSPRYKIIEKRQSVAFWCNPISGHATLYWYQQILGQGPKLLIQFQNNGVVDDSQLPKDRFSAERLKGVDSTLKIQPAKLEDSAVYLCASSLRQPPYEQYFGPGTRLTVT.

CDR3 nucleotide sequence: TGCGCCAGCACCAGAGGGGACCTGAACACCGGGGAGCTGTTTTTT. Residues: CASTRGDLNTGELFF. This sequence joins TRBV5-1 and TRBJ2-2, with D perhaps assigned TRBD1 or TRBD2 (5 bases each). There are 15 residues in the CDR3. Trimming left V 6 bases short and J 1 base short, with 13 bases between. CDR1 SGHRS and CDR2 YFSETQ come from the germline V gene.